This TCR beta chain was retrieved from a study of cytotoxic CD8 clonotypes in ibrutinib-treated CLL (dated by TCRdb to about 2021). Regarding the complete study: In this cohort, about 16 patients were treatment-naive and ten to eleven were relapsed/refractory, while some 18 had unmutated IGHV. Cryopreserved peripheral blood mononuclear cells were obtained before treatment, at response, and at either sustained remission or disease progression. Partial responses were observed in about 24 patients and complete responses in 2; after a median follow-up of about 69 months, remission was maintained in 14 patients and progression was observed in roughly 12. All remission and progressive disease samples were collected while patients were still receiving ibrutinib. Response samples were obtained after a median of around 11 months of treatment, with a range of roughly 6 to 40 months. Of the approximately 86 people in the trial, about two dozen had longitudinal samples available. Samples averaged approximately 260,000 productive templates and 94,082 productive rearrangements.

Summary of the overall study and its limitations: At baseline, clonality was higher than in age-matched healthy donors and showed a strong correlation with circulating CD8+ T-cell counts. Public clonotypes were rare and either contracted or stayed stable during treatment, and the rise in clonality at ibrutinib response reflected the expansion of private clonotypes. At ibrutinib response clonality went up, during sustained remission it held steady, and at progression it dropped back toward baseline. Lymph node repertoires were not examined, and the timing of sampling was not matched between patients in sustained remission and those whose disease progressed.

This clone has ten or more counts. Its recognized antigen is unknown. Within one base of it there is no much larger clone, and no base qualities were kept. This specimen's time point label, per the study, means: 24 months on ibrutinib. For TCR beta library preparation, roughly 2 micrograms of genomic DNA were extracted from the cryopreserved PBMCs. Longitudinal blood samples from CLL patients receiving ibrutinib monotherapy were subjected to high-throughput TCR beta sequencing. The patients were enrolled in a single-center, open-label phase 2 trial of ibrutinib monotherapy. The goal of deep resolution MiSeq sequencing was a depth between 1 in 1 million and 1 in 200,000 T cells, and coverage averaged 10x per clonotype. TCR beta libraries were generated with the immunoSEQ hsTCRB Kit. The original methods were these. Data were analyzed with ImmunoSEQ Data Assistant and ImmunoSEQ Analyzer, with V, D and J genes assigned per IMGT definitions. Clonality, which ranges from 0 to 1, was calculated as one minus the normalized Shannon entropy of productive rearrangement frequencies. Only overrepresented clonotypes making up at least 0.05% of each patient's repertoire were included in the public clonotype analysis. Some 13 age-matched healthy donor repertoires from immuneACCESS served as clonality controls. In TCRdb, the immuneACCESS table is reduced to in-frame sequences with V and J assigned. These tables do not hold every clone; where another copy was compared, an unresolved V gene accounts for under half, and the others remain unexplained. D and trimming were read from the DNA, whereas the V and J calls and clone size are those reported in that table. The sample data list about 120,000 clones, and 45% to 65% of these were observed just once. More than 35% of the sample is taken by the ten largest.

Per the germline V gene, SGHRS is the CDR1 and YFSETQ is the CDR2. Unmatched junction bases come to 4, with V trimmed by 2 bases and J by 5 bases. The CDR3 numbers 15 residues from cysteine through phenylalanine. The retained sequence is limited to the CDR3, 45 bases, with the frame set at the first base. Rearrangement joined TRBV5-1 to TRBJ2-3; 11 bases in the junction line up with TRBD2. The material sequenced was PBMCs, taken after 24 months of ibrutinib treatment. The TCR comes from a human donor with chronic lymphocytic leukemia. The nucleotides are TGCGCCAGCAGCTTTCTAGCGGGGGGTGGAGATACGCAGTATTTT. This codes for CASSFLAGGGDTQYF. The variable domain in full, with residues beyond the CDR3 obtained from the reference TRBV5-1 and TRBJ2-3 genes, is KAGVTQTPRYLIKTRGQQVTLSCSPISGHRSVSWYQQTPGQGLQFLFEYFSETQRNKGNFPGRFSGRQFSNSRSEMNVSTLELGDSALYLCASSFLAGGGDTQYFGPGTRLTVL.